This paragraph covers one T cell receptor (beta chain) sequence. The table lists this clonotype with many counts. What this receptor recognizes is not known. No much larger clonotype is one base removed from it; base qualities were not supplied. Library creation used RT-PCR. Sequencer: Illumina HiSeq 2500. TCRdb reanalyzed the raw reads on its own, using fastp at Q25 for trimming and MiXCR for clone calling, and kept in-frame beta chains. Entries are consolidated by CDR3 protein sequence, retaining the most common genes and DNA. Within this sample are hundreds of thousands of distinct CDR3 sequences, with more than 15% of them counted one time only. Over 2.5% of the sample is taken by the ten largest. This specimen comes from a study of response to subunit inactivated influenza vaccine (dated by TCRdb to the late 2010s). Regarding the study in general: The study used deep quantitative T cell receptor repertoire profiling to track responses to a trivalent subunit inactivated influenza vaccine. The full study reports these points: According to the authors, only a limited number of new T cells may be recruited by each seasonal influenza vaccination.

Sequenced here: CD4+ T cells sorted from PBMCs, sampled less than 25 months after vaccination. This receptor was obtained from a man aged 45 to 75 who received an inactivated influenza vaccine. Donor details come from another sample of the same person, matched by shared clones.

The DNA sequence is TGCAGTGCTAGGCAATTAGCGGGAGTGGGTCGGGATGAGCAGTTCTTC. It is translated as CSARQLAGVGRDEQFF. This sequence uses TRBV20-1 and TRBJ2-1; TRBD2 agrees with 9 junctional bases. CDR1 and CDR2 are drawn from the germline V gene (reference sequence): DFQATT, SNEGSKA. The CDR3 goes from the cysteine to the phenylalanine over 16 residues. Solely the CDR3 DNA is kept, with 48 bases framed from the first base. Here V drops 3 bases and J drops 8 bases, and the junction holds 14 bases not matched to any gene.